This TCR beta chain came from a study of blood T cell repertoires in COVID-19 (dated by TCRdb to the early 2020s). A note on the overall study: Samples covering the acute and convalescent phases of COVID-19 were provided by collaborators in the United States, Italy and Spain. The material from the prospective study consisted of cDNA or gDNA derived from T cells, B-cell-depleted T cells, or PBMCs. Deeply sampled blood TCRbeta repertoires from subjects exposed to, actively infected with, or recovered from COVID-19 were included in the dataset. The repertoires were made available in a free public database intended to serve as a resource for research on the immune response to SARS-CoV-2. Samples came from the ongoing ImmuneRACE study (first 160 participants) plus 1,254 subjects from 6 global collaborators. A de-identified subject ID, COVID-19 status, age in years and sex were almost always included in the sample metadata. Where available, HLA class I and class II types were taken from metadata supplied by the sample provider and were not determined by assay-based typing. The investigation overall reported the following: The quantity of clinical and demographic metadata differed by source and by participant and was supplied without curation.

TCRbeta CDR3 regions were amplified from genomic DNA by means of the immunoSEQ Assay, a bias-controlled multiplex PCR. The authors processed their data as follows. Within the assay, amplification of reference gene primers was used to estimate how many nucleated cells each sample contained. Sequence reads were collapsed and filtered to measure the absolute abundance of every unique TCRbeta CDR3 rearrangement. For each sample, productive Simpson clonality was calculated as the square root of Simpson's diversity index across productive rearrangements. TCRdb re-hosts the immuneACCESS table, in-frame sequences only. Its copies lack some clones; in the studies checked, an unresolved V gene accounts for under half of them, and the cause for the rest is not known. V and J calls plus clone size are reproduced from that table; the DNA served to infer D and trimming. The sample yields 150,000 to 200,000 clones; about 80% were counted once. The ten most abundant clones make up around 12% of the sample.

Participants in the prospective study were enrolled through a virtual design, were aged roughly 18 to 90 years, and lived in approximately 25 United States geographic areas. In the prospective study, cohorts were assigned on the basis of participant-reported clinical history obtained from a screening survey and a study questionnaire. ImmuneRACE Cohort 3 recovered participants were defined by two consecutive negative NP/OP PCR tests, healthcare professional clearance, or symptom resolution. In the prospective study, whole blood, serum and a nasopharyngeal or oropharyngeal swab were collected from each participant by mobile phlebotomists. Participants in the prospective study had the option to provide additional blood draws and questionnaires over a roughly two-month period. Prospective study blood samples were shipped either frozen or at room temperature before DNA extraction. Of note for this clone: Its antigen remains unidentified. Per-base quality was not reported, and no clone a single base away is much larger than it.

The sequenced sample was PBMCs or T cells enriched from blood (not recorded which). The clonotype originates from a man aged 45 to 65 who had recovered from COVID-19.

The nucleotides read TGTGCCAGCAGCTTGGCCGGGGGTCTGCAGACCCAGTACTTC. Its amino acids are CASSLAGGLQTQYF. In this chain, TRBV5-4 is recombined with TRBJ2-5; perhaps TRBD2 is the D gene, with 6 bases matching. The germline V gene (reference sequence) provides CDR1 SGHNT and CDR2 YYREEE. Trimming removed 0 bases from V and 6 bases from J, leaving 12 bases between the germline ends. Spanning cysteine to phenylalanine, the CDR3 consists of 14 amino acids. Left in the record is the CDR3 DNA by itself, 42 bases read in frame from the first base.